This TCR beta chain was recorded in a study of blood T cell repertoires in COVID-19. For the study at large: Whether acute or convalescent, the COVID-19 samples came from the United States, Italy and Spain. PBMCs, B-cell-depleted T cells, or T cells were the source of the cDNA or gDNA that made up the material.

Original processing notes: Reference gene primer amplification in the assay estimated nucleated cell counts. Profiled with immunoSEQ multiplex PCR; TCRdb holds only in-frame clones, not every one. That table supplies the V and J calls and clone size; D and trimming were determined from the DNA. The profile shows fewer than 150,000 clones, just under 85% of them singletons. The germline V gene encodes CDR1 SGHRS and CDR2 YFSETQ. With V trimmed by 0 bases and J by 3 bases, 2 bases remained unmatched. The CDR3 loop spans 15 amino acids. The TCR sequence derives from a human donor in a cohort sampled during active COVID-19. The sample consisted of peripheral blood. This chain uses TRBV5-1 with TRBJ2-3, with TRBD1 identical over 9 bases. CDR3 nucleotides: TGCGCCAGCAGCTTGGGGGGACAGGGTACAGATACGCAGTATTTT. Translation gives CASSLGGQGTDTQYF. Based on the CDR3 plus reference TRBV5-1 and TRBJ2-3, the full variable domain is KAGVTQTPRYLIKTRGQQVTLSCSPISGHRSVSWYQQTPGQGLQFLFEYFSETQRNKGNFPGRFSGRQFSNSRSEMNVSTLELGDSALYLCASSLGGQGTDTQYFGPGTRLTVL.